Included here is one T cell receptor beta chain sequence, with context. Its antigen is still unknown. These data are taken from a study of T cell responses to AZD1222 COVID-19 vaccine. Study-level information: Analyses pooled second doses at about 4 or about 12 weeks.

Study conclusions and caveats: The reported proportion of spike-specific TCRs targeting unmutated variant regions was nearly half.

The ends were cut back, 1 base at V and 6 bases at J, with 16 bases in the middle. The length of the CDR3 is 16 residues. CDR1 LGHNA and CDR2 YNFKEQ come from the germline V gene. Method: immunoSEQ multiplex PCR; TCRdb's copy keeps in-frame clones and lacks some. In the table there are 60,000 to 70,000 clones, about four fifths of which are singletons. The TCR sequence derives from an adult in good health. The sequencing used peripheral blood, collected on day 0 of AZD1222 vaccination. This sequence joins TRBV4-2 and TRBJ2-1; TRBD2 might be the D (6 bases). DNA for the CDR3: TGTGCCAGCAGCCAAGCTCAAGCGGGCGTTGTCAATGAGCAGTTCTTC. This encodes CASSQAQAGVVNEQFF.